This T cell receptor (beta chain) was observed in a study of blood T cell repertoires in COVID-19. Study background: Samples representing acute and convalescent COVID-19 were sourced from the United States, Italy and Spain.

The length of the CDR3 is 15 residues. Germline lookup yields CDR1 SGHVS and CDR2 FQNEAQ. With V trimmed by 4 bases and J by 3 bases, 8 bases remained unmatched. Original handling: Nucleated cell number was recorded as an estimate derived from reference gene primer amplification. TCRdb's copy holds only in-frame clones and misses some; the assay was immunoSEQ multiplex PCR. The D gene and trimming were derived from the DNA, and the V and J assignments and clone size from that table. Of approximately 130,000 clones listed, roughly three quarters are singletons. The chain uses TRBV7-8 and TRBJ2-5; 7 bases match TRBD1. This receptor was identified in a man older than 75 with acute or convalescent COVID-19. The source material was peripheral blood. CDR3 region: CASSSRTGEKETQYF. DNA for the CDR3: TGTGCCAGCAGCTCCCGGACAGGAGAGAAAGAGACCCAGTACTTC.